This TCR beta chain was observed in a study of blood T cell repertoires in COVID-19. Study-wide context: The cDNA or gDNA used as material had been derived from T cells, B-cell-depleted T cells, or PBMCs.

The length of the CDR3 is 14 residues. CDR1 is MNHNY, CDR2 SVGAGI, per germline (reference sequence). V shed 10 bases, J shed 4 bases, and the junction held 8 bases outside the gene matches. Profiled with immunoSEQ multiplex PCR; TCRdb holds only in-frame clones, not every one. The table records more than 200,000 clones, more than 65% of them present only once. This sequence originates from a middle-aged woman with active or convalescent COVID-19. Specimen: peripheral blood. The chain uses TRBV6-6 and TRBJ1-4; TRBD1 aligns across 8 bases. In nucleotides, the CDR3 is TGTGCCACCTATTCAGGGGGCTTTAATGAAAAACTGTTTTTT. This gives the protein CATYSGGFNEKLFF.